This T cell receptor (beta chain) is from a study of beta chain features in type 1 diabetes. General study results and limits: The VDJ junctions of type 1 diabetes patients carried fewer insertions and more deletions. In all four CD4+ subsets, TCRB CDR3 length was significantly, moderately reduced in type 1 diabetes.

A sort by CD45RO/CCR7/CD25/CD127/CD95/CD27 yielded CD4+ naive, central memory, regulatory and stem cell-like memory cells. The investigators reverse transcribed all of the isolated RNA, so they sequenced expressed TCRB transcripts. An average of approximately 4 million reads was obtained for naive, central memory and regulatory T cell samples. Produced via immunoSEQ multiplex PCR; TCRdb's table is partial and in-frame only. The sample has hundreds of thousands of clones, 15% to 17% seen once. The V end lost 7 bases, the J end lost 4 bases, and 19 bases lay between the germline ends. The CDR3 sequence is 15 residues long. Germline assignment: CDR1 SGHAT and CDR2 FQNNGV. There are a few counts of this clone. Its antigen is undetermined.

The clonotype was recovered from a man aged 18 to 29 in good health. The specimen sequenced was naive CD4+ T cells from blood. The chain recombines TRBV11-2 with TRBJ1-1; D call uncertain. The CDR3 nucleotides are TGTGCCAGCAACCTACGAGGGTTCGGAGGCACTGAAGCTTTCTTT. This gives the protein CASNLRGFGGTEAFF.